Sequencing of this T cell receptor beta chain was carried out in a study of blood T cell repertoires in COVID-19. Overall study: Sites in the United States, Italy and Spain provided acute and convalescent COVID-19 samples. From T cells, B-cell-depleted T cells, or PBMCs came the material, which was cDNA or gDNA.

Some clones are missing from TCRdb's copy, which holds only in-frame ones; the method was immunoSEQ multiplex PCR. The repertoire has roughly 150,000 clones, approximately 80% of them found once; the top ten carry 10% to 15%. Looked up from germline, CDR1 is MNHEY and CDR2 is SVGAGI. V lost 0 bases, J lost 1 base, and 9 bases lay in between. This CDR3 is built from 15 residues. This clone has only a few counts. The V and J genes are TRBV6-5 and TRBJ1-1; perhaps TRBD1 as D (6 bases). What was sequenced was peripheral blood. The clonotype comes from a man in his sixties or seventies who had recovered from COVID-19. DNA of the CDR3: TGTGCCAGCAGTTACTCCGCAGGGGAGAACACTGAAGCTTTCTTT. Protein product: CASSYSAGENTEAFF.